This T cell receptor (beta chain) was obtained from a study of control samples from healthy donors and cancer patients (dated by TCRdb to 2018 to 2021). Relative to germline, V is 2 bases shorter and J is 4 bases shorter, with 12 bases between their ends. The cysteine opens and the phenylalanine closes a CDR3 of 16 amino acids. The only DNA kept is the CDR3, 48 bases in frame from the first base. The germline V gene sets CDR1 to SGHTA and CDR2 to FQGTGA. The library was generated by the immunoSEQ multiplex PCR assay. TCRdb took over this immuneACCESS table, retaining in-frame rearrangements with V and J assigned. Such tables are incomplete; in checked studies, under half of the missing clones stem from an unresolved V gene, and the remainder is unexplained. The sample table contains about 150,000 clones; only one count was recorded for 85% to 95% of them. The top ten clones comprise around 2.2% of the sample.

This clone turned up a few times. No cognate antigen has been identified for it. Within one base of it there is no much larger clone, and no base qualities were kept. This sample includes further DNA sequences coding for the same CDR3. The receptor's source is a middle-aged man in good health. Input material: blood. The V and J genes are TRBV7-3 and TRBJ2-6, with the D gene possibly TRBD1 or TRBD2, each one fitting 6 bases. The DNA is TGTGCCAGCAGCTTAGGGCCGGGGGCGGGGGCCAACGTCCTGACTTTC. This encodes CASSLGPGAGANVLTF.